This TCR beta chain was documented in a study of response to subunit inactivated influenza vaccine. Germline-derived CDR1 and CDR2 are SGHVS and FNYEAQ. Trimming removed 2 bases at V and 10 bases at J, with 14 bases between. The CDR3 has 13 residues. TCRdb reprocessed the RT-PCR reads with MiXCR, giving one entry per CDR3 protein. The table lists about 300,000 distinct CDR3 sequences, 20% to 25% of them singletons. Study results and limitations: It was suggested by the authors that few new T cells are recruited by each seasonal influenza vaccination.

A remark on this clonotype: The antigen is not known.

This chain connects TRBV7-6 to TRBJ1-1; D might be TRBD1 (6 bases). The TCR was taken from a man between 50 and 69 years old who received an inactivated influenza vaccine. The sample in question was PBMCs from blood, obtained about 20 months after vaccination. The DNA for the CDR3 is TGTGCCAGCAGCTTAAAGCGGGGGGGGGCAGCTTTCTTT. It translates to CASSLKRGGAAFF.